Each of the 26 T cell receptor beta chains below was sequenced from the same sample in a study of T cell repertoires in cytomegalovirus infection. Their target antigens are unknown. TCRdb independently ran MiXCR on the reads; one entry per CDR3 protein. The sample includes 100,000 or so distinct CDR3 sequences, approximately 32% of them seen just once. Source: CD8+ T cells from cultured PBMCs, taken from culture after CMV antigen stimulation. The receptor set was obtained from a human donor in good health (CMV status not recorded). Some clones in this sample may be carry-over from other donors' samples.

The chain combines TRBV5-4 with TRBJ2-5, with TRBD2 matching over 11 bases. The V and J ends lost 0 bases and 5 bases, in that order; junction bases with no gene match: 15. This CDR3 is 19 amino acids long. Germline loops: CDR1 SGHNT, CDR2 YYREEE (reference sequence). Here the CDR3 reads CASSLAGRLAGQFWETQYF. The DNA of the CDR3 is TGTGCCAGCAGCTTGGCCGGGAGACTAGCGGGGCAGTTTTGGGAGACCCAGTACTTC.

The chain is built from TRBV28 and TRBJ1-1; possible D gene TRBD1, 6 bases. Germline CDR1 reads MDHEN; CDR2 reads SYDVKM. This CDR3 spans 13 amino acids. Trimming shortened V by 1 base and J by 8 bases, and 11 bases separated the two germline ends. The CDR3 spells CASSLSSGAEAFF. The CDR3, as DNA: TGTGCCAGCAGTTTATCCTCGGGGGCGGAAGCTTTCTTT.

The rearrangement links TRBV12-3 or TRBV12-4 to TRBJ1-2; D possibly corresponds to TRBD1 (5 bases). This CDR3 comprises 13 residues. Trimming took 2 bases from V and 4 from J, leaving 8 bases between them. The CDR3 is CASSLSGAYGYTF. The CDR3 DNA follows: TGTGCCAGCAGTTTAAGTGGGGCCTATGGCTACACCTTC.

This clonotype was detected a few times. This chain links TRBV7-8 with TRBJ2-4, with 7 bases matching TRBD2. Trimming took 0 bases from V and 7 from J; bases not matched to a gene: 6. Germline V CDR1 and CDR2: SGHVS, FQNEAQ. The length of the CDR3 is 15 residues. The CDR3 spells CASSLAGGGGNIQYF. The DNA of the CDR3 is TGTGCCAGCAGCTTAGCAGGCGGGGGAGGGAACATTCAGTACTTC.

This clonotype was counted ten times or more. The chain links TRBV6-6 to TRBJ2-3, with D tentatively TRBD2 (5 bases). Per germline, CDR1 MNHNY and CDR2 SVGAGI (reference sequence). This CDR3 spans 13 amino acids. The V end lost 6 bases, the J end lost 5 bases, and 12 bases lay between the germline ends. CDR3 sequence (DNA): TGTGCCAGCAGGCGACTACAAGGAGATACGCAGTATTTT. Protein sequence: CASRRLQGDTQYF.

The sample holds a few counts of this clonotype. CDR3 sequence reads: CASSQGPGQGYQPQHF. The CDR3 DNA is TGCGCCAGCAGCCAAGGACCGGGACAGGGGTATCAGCCCCAGCATTTT. V gene TRBV4-1 combines with J gene TRBJ1-5; TRBD1 matches 10 bases. Germline loops: CDR1 MGHRA, CDR2 YSYEKL. The ends lost 1 base at V and 5 bases at J; junction bases unmatched: 5. The CDR3 is 16 amino acids.

The chain combines TRBV11-2 with TRBJ2-7; 12 bases are a match to TRBD1. Trimming at V came to 4 bases and at J to 5 bases, leaving 12 bases not matched to a gene. Looked up from germline, CDR1 is SGHAT and CDR2 is FQNNGV. The CDR3 contains 17 residues. CDR3 sequence (DNA): TGTGCCAGCAGCTCGAGGGGACAGGGGGCGCCGAGGGACGAGCAGTACTTC. This translates into CASSSRGQGAPRDEQYF.

The V and J genes are TRBV7-8 and TRBJ1-5; the D is unclear. Germline CDR1 reads SGHVS; CDR2 reads FQNEAQ. Trimming took 1 base from V and 0 from J, leaving 7 bases between them. This CDR3 region has 15 residues. This CDR3 is CASSLGTASNQPQHF. The CDR3, as DNA: TGTGCCAGCAGCTTAGGCACAGCTAGCAATCAGCCCCAGCATTTT.

CDR3 protein: CASSLSTGELFF. Here the CDR3 DNA reads TGTGCCAGCAGCCTTTCAACCGGGGAGCTGTTTTTT. The gene calls are TRBV5-6 and TRBJ2-2; D remains ambiguous. The V and J ends lost 4 bases and 5 bases respectively, with 6 bases between them. CDR1 and CDR2 (germline): SGHDT, YYEEEE. This CDR3 has 12 amino acids.

The gene calls are TRBV6-1 and TRBJ1-5, with D unresolved. The CDR3 sequence is 14 residues long. Germline CDR1 reads MNHNS; CDR2 reads SASEGT. V shed 0 bases and J shed 8 bases, with 11 bases lying between them. The DNA for the CDR3 is TGTGCCAGCAGTGAAGCATCAAGACTGGAGCCCCAGCATTTT. It encodes CASSEASRLEPQHF.

The chain recombines TRBV29-1 with TRBJ1-2; 7 nucleotides line up with TRBD1. V dropped 2 bases and J dropped 2; count of bases not matched to a gene: 2. Germline V gene lookup returns CDR1 SQVTM and CDR2 ANQGSEA. The CDR3 spans 13 residues. In DNA form, the CDR3 reads TGCAGCGTTGAACGGACAGGCAACTATGGCTACACCTTC. As protein: CSVERTGNYGYTF.

The chain is built from TRBV27 and TRBJ1-1, with no clear D. The CDR3 contains 14 residues. Trimming removed 3 bases from V and 0 bases from J, with 8 bases in between. Germline CDR1 MNHEY, CDR2 SMNVEV (reference sequence). The CDR3 region has the DNA TGTGCCAGCAGTTTCTCCAGAATGAACACTGAAGCTTTCTTT. Amino acids: CASSFSRMNTEAFF.

This clonotype appeared a few times. V and J are TRBV20-1 and TRBJ2-3; D might be TRBD1 (5 bases). CDR3 length equals 18 residues. Trimming removed 1 base from V and 1 base from J, with 21 bases in between. The germline V gene has CDR1 DFQATT and CDR2 SNEGSKA (reference sequence). The CDR3 nucleotides are TGCAGTGCTAGAGGAGAATTTTTCAGGGAAGGGGGCACAGATACGCAGTATTTT. Amino acid sequence: CSARGEFFREGGTDTQYF.

This clonotype was detected a few times. This chain links TRBV7-2 with TRBJ1-5, with a weak D call TRBD1 (5 bases). This CDR3 has 14 residues. Trimming removed 1 base at V and 7 bases at J, with 11 bases between. CDR1 is SGHTA and CDR2 is FQGNSA in the germline V gene. The CDR3 nucleotides read TGTGCCAGCAGCTTAGGACAGTCCAAACAGCCCCAGCATTTT. This translates into CASSLGQSKQPQHF.

This clonotype was seen more than once but under ten times. The chain joins TRBV29-1 to TRBJ2-3, with TRBD1 identical over 7 bases. The V segment lost 8 bases and the J segment 6 bases; nucleotides outside the gene matches: 8. Germline V CDR1 and CDR2: SQVTM, ANQGSEA. The CDR3 runs 12 residues. The CDR3 DNA reads TGCAGCTCGGAGACAGGGTCGGATACGCAGTATTTT. It specifies CSSETGSDTQYF.

This chain uses TRBV13 with TRBJ2-7; D ambiguous. The CDR3 totals 12 residues. Germline values: CDR1 PRHDT, CDR2 FYEKMQ (reference sequence). Deletions cut 6 bases from V and 4 bases from J, with 10 bases between. The CDR3 DNA reads as TGTGCCAGCAGTTTTTTCTCGTACGAGCAGTACTTC. Protein sequence: CASSFFSYEQYF.

The chain recombines TRBV20-1 with TRBJ2-1, with 12 nucleotides matching TRBD2. This CDR3 comprises 16 residues. Germline V gene lookup returns CDR1 DFQATT and CDR2 SNEGSKA (reference sequence). V was clipped by 2 bases and J by 3 bases; unmatched bases: 5. CDR3 DNA: TGCAGTGCTAGACCTAGCGGGGGGGTAATCTACAATGAGCAGTTCTTC. It specifies CSARPSGGVIYNEQFF.

The chain couples TRBV14 to TRBJ2-5, with 7 nucleotides matching TRBD1. V was clipped by 3 bases and J by 1 base; unmatched bases: 5. Germline V gene sequence: CDR1 SGHDN, CDR2 FVKESK. The CDR3 totals 15 residues. The DNA of the CDR3 is TGTGCCAGCAGCCAGCTACAGGGGACCCAAGAGACCCAGTACTTC. Protein sequence: CASSQLQGTQETQYF.

This clonotype was detected only a few times. The chain combines TRBV12-3 or TRBV12-4 with TRBJ2-7; 8 positions agree with TRBD2. The CDR3 is 16 amino acids. J gave up 2 bases and V 5 bases, and 11 bases lay outside the gene matches. The CDR3 here is CASSIPGLGDTYEQYF. DNA of the CDR3: TGTGCCAGCAGTATTCCGGGACTAGGGGATACCTACGAGCAGTACTTC.

In this sample, this clonotype turned up a few times. The chain uses TRBV6-6 and TRBJ2-3; 14 positions agree with TRBD2. Trimming removed 7 bases from V and 5 bases from J; junction bases left unmatched: 11. CDR1 is MNHNY, CDR2 SVGAGI, per germline (reference sequence). This CDR3 has 17 amino acids. CDR3 in DNA: TGTGCCAGCACCCTAGGACTAGCGGGGGGCCGTCTAGATACGCAGTATTTT. It translates to CASTLGLAGGRLDTQYF.

A note on this clonotype: At one of its ends the junction is not consistent with the germline gene, which may arise from a read error. The chain couples TRBV20-1 to TRBJ1-3; D uncertain. Germline V gives CDR1 DFQATT, CDR2 SNEGSKA (reference sequence). This CDR3 has 13 amino acids. The CDR3 protein is CSARVLGGNTIYF. The CDR3 DNA is TGCAGTGCGAGAGTCCTAGGCGGAAACACCATATATTTT.

This clonotype was counted between two and nine times. The V and J genes are TRBV12-3 or TRBV12-4 and TRBJ2-7; D is ambiguous. The CDR3 covers 13 residues. The germline V and J ends were trimmed by 2 bases and 4 bases, with 9 bases remaining between them. The CDR3 here is CASSLSLRYEQYF. Written as DNA, the CDR3 is TGTGCCAGCAGTTTAAGTCTCAGATACGAGCAGTACTTC.

This chain uses TRBV28 with TRBJ2-3; 10 positions agree with TRBD2. Germline V gene lookup returns CDR1 MDHEN and CDR2 SYDVKM. This CDR3 contains 16 residues. The J segment lost 3 bases and the V segment lost 6 bases, leaving 9 bases of the junction unmatched. DNA for the CDR3: TGTGCCAGCAGATCTCGGACTAGCGGATATACAGATACGCAGTATTTT. Translation: CASRSRTSGYTDTQYF.

This clonotype was seen more than once but under ten times. The V gene is TRBV7-9, the J gene TRBJ2-7, with D hard to call. Looked up from germline, CDR1 is SEHNR and CDR2 is FQNEAQ (reference sequence). Trimming removed 5 bases at V and 5 bases at J, with 10 bases between. This CDR3 region has 12 residues. The CDR3 sequence is CASSLVVHEQYF. DNA of the CDR3: TGTGCCAGCAGCCTGGTGGTCCACGAGCAGTACTTC.

The chain carries TRBV27 and TRBJ2-7; TRBD2 matches at 12 bases. V shed 3 bases, J shed 0 bases, and the junction held 9 bases outside the gene matches. The CDR3 length is 18 residues. Germline assignment: CDR1 MNHEY and CDR2 SMNVEV (reference sequence). The CDR3: CASSLTSGGPLDSYEQYF. The CDR3, as DNA: TGTGCCAGCAGTTTGACTAGCGGGGGCCCACTTGACTCCTACGAGCAGTACTTC.

The chain uses TRBV19 and TRBJ1-5; D not resolved. The V end lost 7 bases, the J end lost 0 bases, and 13 bases lay between the germline ends. The CDR3 length is 15 residues. CDR1 and CDR2 from the germline V gene are LNHDA and SQIVND (reference sequence). The CDR3 loop is CASKVGSRSNQPQHF. The DNA of the CDR3 is TGTGCCAGTAAAGTGGGGTCCCGTAGCAATCAGCCCCAGCATTTT. The full variable domain, with the rest looked up from reference TRBV19 and TRBJ1-5, is DGGITQSPKYLFRKEGQNVTLSCEQNLNHDAMYWYRQDPGQGLRLIYYSQIVNDFQKGDIAEGYSVSREKKESFPLTVTSAQKNPTAFYLCASKVGSRSNQPQHFGDGTRLSIL.